The next 11 T cell receptor beta chains were all read from a single sample in a study of identical twins. TCRdb passed the 5' RACE reads through MiXCR, listing each CDR3 protein once. Among 700,000 or so distinct CDR3 sequences listed, 8% to 9% were seen once. The data also belong to a second study, concerning yellow fever vaccine responses in identical twins.

Sequenced sample: PBMCs. Source of these receptors: a woman aged 18 to 35 in good health.

This clonotype was seen a few times. The chain couples TRBV6-1 to TRBJ2-1; the match to TRBD2 covers 11 bases. The CDR3 sequence is 18 residues long. The J segment lost 0 bases and the V segment lost 6 bases, leaving 10 bases of the junction unmatched. The germline gives CDR1 MNHNS, CDR2 SASEGT. CDR3 in amino acids: CASRSQTSGKSSYNEQFF. CDR3 bases: TGTGCCAGCAGAAGTCAGACTAGCGGGAAGAGCTCCTACAATGAGCAGTTCTTC.

This clonotype was detected ten times or more. V usage is TRBV10-3 and J usage is TRBJ2-1, with 9 bases lining up with TRBD1. The CDR3 is 13 amino acids. Germline values: CDR1 ENHRY, CDR2 SYGVKD. Losses at the gene ends were 5 bases for V and 10 bases for J; bases not matched to a gene: 6. The CDR3 here is CAISPGQGVEQFF. CDR3 coding DNA: TGTGCCATCAGTCCGGGACAGGGAGTCGAGCAGTTCTTC.

The V and J genes are TRBV15 and TRBJ2-1, with TRBD2 identical over 12 bases. The junction had 3 bases not matched to a gene; V was cut back by 5 bases and J by 4 bases. Per the germline V gene, CDR1 is LNHNV and CDR2 is YYDKDF (reference sequence). The CDR3 sequence is 15 residues long. The CDR3 region is CATSLGLAGYNEQFF. CDR3 nucleotides: TGTGCCACCAGCTTAGGACTAGCGGGGTACAATGAGCAGTTCTTC.

This clonotype was picked up a small number of times. This rearrangement joins TRBV2 to TRBJ2-3; 15 nucleotides align to TRBD2. With 2 bases clipped from V and 4 bases from J, the junction kept 7 bases outside the gene matches. Per germline, CDR1 SNHLY and CDR2 FYNNEI. The CDR3 spans 18 residues. CDR3 in amino acids: CASSELRTSGGAPDTQYF. The CDR3 coding sequence is TGTGCCAGCAGTGAATTGCGGACTAGCGGGGGGGCCCCAGATACGCAGTATTTT.

This clonotype was seen repeatedly, ten times or more. The chain employs TRBV5-6 and TRBJ2-7; 9 nucleotides agree with TRBD2. The junction had 5 bases not matched to a gene; V was cut back by 4 bases and J by 0 bases. Germline CDR1 is SGHDT and CDR2 is YYEEEE. This CDR3 contains 15 residues. The CDR3 DNA reads TGTGCCAGCAGCATCTCTAGCGGGACCTCCTACGAGCAGTACTTC. It codes for CASSISSGTSYEQYF.

This chain links TRBV9 with TRBJ1-1; D gene ambiguous. Germline CDR1 SGDLS, CDR2 YYNGEE. The CDR3 is 15 amino acids. V lost 0 bases to trimming and J lost 4 bases, with 13 bases between them. The CDR3 protein is CASSVVPDGSTEAFF. The CDR3 DNA follows: TGTGCCAGCAGCGTAGTCCCAGACGGCTCCACTGAAGCTTTCTTT.

The chain combines TRBV30 with TRBJ2-1; D gene ambiguous. The CDR3 is 10 amino acids. V was pared by 5 bases and J by 9 bases, with 8 bases between. Germline CDR1 GTSNPN, CDR2 SVGIG (reference sequence). The CDR3 loop reads CAWGEAEQFF. The CDR3 nucleotides are TGTGCCTGGGGGGAAGCTGAGCAGTTCTTC.

The sample holds many counts of this clonotype. V is TRBV5-5 and J is TRBJ1-5; tentatively, D is TRBD1 (5 bases). V was trimmed by 7 bases and J by 5 bases, leaving 19 bases between them. The CDR3 sequence is 15 residues long. The germline V gene has CDR1 SGHKS and CDR2 YYEKEE (reference sequence). CDR3 protein: CASSYISGAHQPQHF. CDR3 bases: TGTGCCAGCTCATACATCTCCGGGGCACATCAGCCCCAGCATTTT.

This clonotype was seen only a few times. The chain uses TRBV7-2 and TRBJ2-5; 8 bases agree with TRBD1. From germline, CDR1 is SGHTA and CDR2 FQGNSA. J lost 5 bases, V lost 1 base, and 6 bases had no gene match. The CDR3 length is 15 residues. The CDR3, as DNA: TGTGCCAGCAGCTTAGTAAACAGGGGGAGTGAGACCCAGTACTTC. Amino acid sequence: CASSLVNRGSETQYF. The full variable domain, completed using reference TRBV7-2 and TRBJ2-5, is GAGVSQSPSNKVTEKGKDVELRCDPISGHTALYWYRQSLGQGLEFLIYFQGNSAPDKSGLPSDRFSAERTGGSVSTLTIQRTQQEDSAVYLCASSLVNRGSETQYFGPGTRLLVL.

The chain has TRBV12-3 or TRBV12-4 and TRBJ2-5; the D gene is possibly TRBD2 (6 bases). CDR3 length equals 14 residues. Trimming stripped 5 bases from V and 5 bases from J, with 15 bases between. CDR3 sequence reads: CASSPLTAGETQYF. The CDR3 bases are TGTGCCAGCAGTCCCTTGACAGCGGGTGAGACCCAGTACTTC.

The V gene is TRBV24-1, the J gene TRBJ2-3; D possibly corresponds to TRBD2 (5 bases). CDR1 is KGHDR, CDR2 SFDVKD, per germline. This CDR3 has 17 amino acids. V gave up 5 bases and J gave up 6 bases, with 23 bases separating them. The CDR3 is CATSASPGNAGWDTQYF. CDR3 DNA sequence: TGTGCCACCAGTGCTTCGCCCGGGAACGCGGGCTGGGATACGCAGTATTTT.